Listed here are 16 T cell receptor beta chains from one sample, sequenced in a study of blood T cell repertoires in COVID-19. The data were produced by immunoSEQ multiplex PCR, yet TCRdb's version contains in-frame clones alone and is incomplete. Among 110,000 to 150,000 clones listed, around 83% were seen once. The source material was PBMCs or T cells enriched from blood (not recorded which). The receptor set was obtained from a man over 45 who had recovered from COVID-19.

A remark on this clone: The junction shows a germline mismatch at one end, possibly a read error. This chain uses TRBV4-3 with TRBJ1-5; 10 positions match TRBD1. This CDR3 spans 15 amino acids. CDR1 and CDR2 from the germline V gene are LGHNA and YSLEER. In DNA, the CDR3 is TGCGCCAGCAGCCAATCGACAGGGGGCAACCAGCCCCAGCATTTT. Amino acid sequence: CASSQSTGGNQPQHF.

This clone was seen only once. The chain carries TRBV6-2 or TRBV6-3 and TRBJ2-7, with 16 bases matching TRBD2. Per germline, CDR1 MNHEY and CDR2 SVGEGT. J gave up 6 bases and V 5 bases, and 16 bases lay outside the gene matches. The CDR3 contains 19 residues. CDR3 nucleotides: TGTGCCAGCAGTCAACGCCCCGGGACTAGCGGGGGGGCCCGCGGCGAGCAGTACTTC. Its translation is CASSQRPGTSGGARGEQYF.

V usage is TRBV4-3 and J usage is TRBJ1-5; D not resolved. Trimming stripped 0 bases from V and 7 bases from J, with 7 bases between. Germline values: CDR1 LGHNA, CDR2 YSLEER. The CDR3 covers 13 residues. DNA for the CDR3: TGCGCCAGCAGCCAAGATGAGGGCCAGCCCCAGCATTTT. It translates to CASSQDEGQPQHF.

Comment on this clone: The junction differs from germline at one of its ends, possibly a read error. The chain has TRBV13 and TRBJ1-2; 8 bases agree with TRBD1. The CDR3 extends over 15 amino acids. The germline V gene has CDR1 PRHDT and CDR2 FYEKMQ (reference sequence). This CDR3 is CASSIGQGEGYGYTF. The CDR3 coding sequence is TGTGCCAGCAGCATAGGACAGGGAGAGGGGTATGGCTACACCTTC.

This clone has just a few counts. The chain employs TRBV28 and TRBJ1-1; 7 positions agree with TRBD1. V was pared by 7 bases and J by 0 bases, with 5 bases of the junction left unmatched. The germline CDR1 and CDR2 sequences are MDHEN and SYDVKM. The CDR3 is made up of 14 amino acids. DNA of the CDR3: TGTGCCAGCATTGAGGGGGCATTGAACACTGAAGCTTTCTTT. Protein: CASIEGALNTEAFF.

This sequence joins TRBV6-5 and TRBJ1-1; possibly TRBD1 for D (5 bases). Trimming removed 7 bases from V and 2 bases from J, with 11 bases in between. Germline V gene lookup returns CDR1 MNHEY and CDR2 SVGAGI. CDR3 length: 13 amino acids. In DNA form, the CDR3 reads TGTGCCAGCAAGACAGCTATCAACACTGAAGCTTTCTTT. This codes for CASKTAINTEAFF.

V is TRBV15 and J is TRBJ1-5, with D perhaps matching TRBD1 (5 bases). The CDR3 has 15 residues. Per germline, CDR1 LNHNV and CDR2 YYDKDF (reference sequence). The ends were cut back, 3 bases at V and 1 base at J, with 10 bases in the middle. The chain's CDR3 is CATSRRGLSNQPQHF. As DNA, the CDR3 is TGTGCCACCAGCAGGCGGGGGTTGAGCAATCAGCCCCAGCATTTT.

The gene calls are TRBV12-5 and TRBJ2-3, with a weak D call TRBD1 (5 bases). This CDR3 spans 15 amino acids. Trimming removed 3 bases at V and 4 bases at J, with 14 bases between. Germline-derived CDR1 and CDR2 are LGHNT and FRNRAP. The CDR3 is CASGFGLGAPDTQYF. The CDR3 DNA reads as TGTGCTAGTGGTTTTGGGTTAGGGGCGCCAGATACGCAGTATTTT.

This CDR3 reads CASREGDGTLGLYEQYF. CDR3 DNA sequence: TGTGCCAGCAGGGAAGGGGACGGGACTTTGGGTCTTTACGAGCAGTACTTC. V is TRBV21-1 and J is TRBJ2-7; TRBD2 is the table's D call, not checked against the DNA. TRBV21-1 is classified as a pseudogene. The CDR3 runs to 17 residues.

The CDR3 DNA is TGTGCCAGCAGGGGGCAGGGCACCGGGGAGCTGTTTTTT. Translation gives CASRGQGTGELFF. This chain uses TRBV2 with TRBJ2-2, with a weak D call TRBD1 (5 bases). The length of the CDR3 is 13 residues. The V end was cut by 6 bases, the J end by 4 bases, with 9 bases between. Germline CDR1 is SNHLY and CDR2 is FYNNEI.

This sequence joins TRBV18 and TRBJ1-5; 10 nucleotides align to TRBD1. In germline, CDR1 is KGHSH, CDR2 LQKENI. The V gene end was trimmed by 1 base and the J gene end by 0 bases; junction bases not matched to a gene: 6. The CDR3 is 18 amino acids. The CDR3 coding sequence is TGTGCCAGCTCACCACAGCGGACAGGGGGTGATAGCAATCAGCCCCAGCATTTT. Its protein product is CASSPQRTGGDSNQPQHF.

J is TRBJ2-2 and V is TRBV20-1; the D gene is possibly TRBD1 (6 bases). Trimming shortened V by 3 bases and J by 6 bases, and 17 bases separated the two germline ends. There are 15 residues in the CDR3. Germline CDR1 is DFQATT and CDR2 is SNEGSKA (reference sequence). CDR3 nucleotide sequence: TGCAGTGCTAGTCCAACAGGGTATGCGCCCGGGGAGCTGTTTTTT. It specifies CSASPTGYAPGELFF.

This chain uses TRBV15 with TRBJ1-5; 7 positions match TRBD1. V was clipped by 2 bases and J by 2 bases; unmatched bases: 15. The CDR3 sequence is 19 residues long. Per germline, CDR1 LNHNV and CDR2 YYDKDF (reference sequence). The CDR3 loop reads CATSRILLQGSGGNQPQHF. The CDR3 bases are TGTGCCACCAGCAGAATCCTACTACAGGGGTCAGGGGGCAATCAGCCCCAGCATTTT.

The chain employs TRBV9 and TRBJ2-3; weak D call: TRBD2 (5 bases). The CDR3 consists of 14 residues. From germline, CDR1 is SGDLS and CDR2 YYNGEE. V lost 0 bases to trimming and J lost 3 bases, with 8 bases between them. The CDR3 loop reads CASSVGGKTDTQYF. The DNA of the CDR3 is TGTGCCAGCAGCGTAGGAGGGAAGACAGATACGCAGTATTTT.

The CDR3 DNA reads as TGTGCCAGCAGACCCCCCCAGGGTGGCTATGGCTACACCTTC. It yields the protein CASRPPQGGYGYTF. The rearrangement links TRBV28 to TRBJ1-2; D might be TRBD1 (5 bases). V was cut by 6 bases and J by 4 bases, with 15 bases left in between. The CDR3 loop spans 14 amino acids. Germline V lookup: CDR1 MDHEN, CDR2 SYDVKM.

This clone was picked up many times. J is TRBJ1-6 and V is TRBV7-9, with 8 nucleotides matching TRBD1. The CDR3 contains 18 residues. V trimming: 5 bases; J trimming: 0 bases; junction bases outside the gene matches: 9. The V gene's germline CDR1 is SEHNR and CDR2 FQNEAQ (reference sequence). CDR3 sequence (DNA): TGTGCCAGCAGCCCGGGACAGGTGATGAGCTCCTATAATTCACCCCTCCACTTT. It codes for CASSPGQVMSSYNSPLHF.